What follows are 20 T cell receptor beta chains derived from one specimen sequenced in a study of post-analysis software for immune sequencing data. Overall study results and limits: The study found TRBV5-6, TRBV5-1 and TRBV20-1 among about 5 TRBV segments more frequent in patients than controls.

Unique molecular identifiers tagged the TCR beta cDNA libraries. TCRdb reanalysed the PCR reads using MiXCR and keeps one entry per CDR3 protein. This repertoire shows under 900,000 distinct CDR3 sequences, approximately 53% found once; its top ten account for about 4.8%. Which antigens these TCRs recognize remains unknown. The specimen was blood. Every receptor here comes from a girl between 10 and 17 years old with multiple sclerosis.

Here the CDR3 reads CASSESGGLNTEAFF. CDR3 DNA sequence: TGTGCCAGCAGTGAATCGGGGGGGCTTAACACTGAAGCTTTCTTT. The V and J genes are TRBV25-1 and TRBJ1-1; maybe TRBD1 (6 bases). V gave up 1 base and J gave up 2 bases, with 11 bases separating them. CDR1 and CDR2 (germline): MGHDK, SYGVNS. The CDR3 extends over 15 amino acids. Based on the CDR3 plus reference TRBV25-1 and TRBJ1-1, the full variable domain is EADIYQTPRYLVIGTGKKITLECSQTMGHDKMYWYQQDPGMELHLIHYSYGVNSTEKGDLSSESTVSRIRTEHFPLTLESARPSHTSQYLCASSESGGLNTEAFFGQGTRLTVV.

CDR3 DNA sequence: TGTGCCAGCAGCCTGGGGGAACAGGGGGCCTACGAGCAGTACTTC. Translating gives CASSLGEQGAYEQYF. The chain combines TRBV9 with TRBJ2-7; 8 positions match TRBD1. From germline, CDR1 is SGDLS and CDR2 YYNGEE. V gave up 4 bases and J gave up 2 bases; unmatched junction bases: 8. The length of the CDR3 is 15 residues.

The chain combines TRBV29-1 with TRBJ2-5, with D perhaps TRBD1 (7 bases). With 5 bases removed from V and 11 bases from J, the gap between germline ends came to 24 bases. The CDR3 is 14 amino acids. Germline loops: CDR1 SQVTM, CDR2 ANQGSEA. This CDR3 reads CSVRKGQGGDEQYF. The CDR3 DNA reads TGCAGCGTTCGTAAGGGGCAGGGGGGCGATGAGCAGTACTTC.

The chain has TRBV6-1 and TRBJ2-3, with 7 positions matching TRBD1. The length of the CDR3 is 15 residues. CDR1 and CDR2 from the germline V gene are MNHNS and SASEGT. The V and J ends lost 4 bases and 4 bases, in that order; junction bases with no gene match: 8. The CDR3 DNA sequence: TGTGCCAGCAGTGTCCCCAGGGGGTTGGCAGATACGCAGTATTTT. This sequence encodes CASSVPRGLADTQYF.

V gene TRBV7-3 combines with J gene TRBJ1-2; no firm D call. The germline CDR1 and CDR2 sequences are SGHTA and FQGTGA. The CDR3 runs 15 residues. V was pared by 5 bases and J by 8 bases, with 21 bases between. The CDR3 reads CASSPPGSSIQGYTF. In DNA, the CDR3 is TGTGCCAGCAGCCCGCCGGGAAGCTCTATTCAGGGCTACACCTTC.

This clonotype was found once. The V call is TRBV24-1, the J call TRBJ1-2; D is unresolved. Germline lookup yields CDR1 KGHDR and CDR2 SFDVKD. Trimming pared 3 bases from V and 3 bases from J, leaving 1 base between. The length of the CDR3 is 11 residues. As DNA, the CDR3 is TGTGCCACCAGTGATGACTATGGCTACACCTTC. Translation gives CATSDDYGYTF.

The chain carries TRBV15 and TRBJ1-2; D remains ambiguous. This CDR3 is 13 amino acids long. The germline V gene encodes CDR1 LNHNV and CDR2 YYDKDF (reference sequence). Trimming left V 1 base short and J 8 bases short, with 11 bases between. The CDR3 loop reads CATSRGLIGGYTF. For the CDR3, the DNA is TGTGCCACCAGCAGAGGCCTTATAGGGGGCTACACCTTC.

This clonotype appeared a few times. The chain joins TRBV14 to TRBJ2-3, with TRBD2 identical over 8 bases. CDR1 is SGHDN, CDR2 FVKESK, per germline. V lost 1 base, J lost 4 bases, and 13 bases stayed unmatched. The CDR3 sequence is 18 residues long. The CDR3 DNA reads as TGTGCCAGCAGCCAAGCTATCAGGGCTAGCGGGTTCGCAGATACGCAGTATTTT. Its protein is CASSQAIRASGFADTQYF.

This chain links TRBV4-1 with TRBJ1-4; 9 bases are a match to TRBD1. Looked up from germline, CDR1 is MGHRA and CDR2 is YSYEKL. J lost 6 bases, V lost 4 bases, and 9 bases had no gene match. There are 16 residues in the CDR3. The CDR3 here is CASSPQLGTGYEKLFF. CDR3 coding DNA: TGCGCCAGCAGCCCACAACTTGGGACAGGGTATGAAAAACTGTTTTTT.

This clonotype was seen only a few times. CDR3: CATSRIPQQEQFF. The CDR3 DNA sequence: TGTGCCACCAGCAGAATCCCTCAACAGGAGCAGTTCTTC. The J gene is TRBJ2-1, the V gene TRBV15; no reliable D call. CDR1 is LNHNV, CDR2 YYDKDF, per germline (reference sequence). This CDR3 comprises 13 residues. V was cut by 2 bases and J by 10 bases, with 12 bases left in between.

This clonotype appeared a few times. The chain couples TRBV29-1 to TRBJ2-7; 12 bases are a match to TRBD2. J was trimmed by 12 bases and V by 5 bases; bases with no gene match: 11. The CDR3 extends over 13 amino acids. Germline V gives CDR1 SQVTM, CDR2 ANQGSEA. The chain's CDR3 is CSVSLLLAGGWYF. The CDR3, as DNA: TGCAGCGTTTCCCTCTTACTAGCGGGGGGTTGGTACTTC.

This chain connects TRBV7-9 to TRBJ2-1, with 10 bases matching TRBD2. With 1 base clipped from V and 0 bases from J, the junction kept 6 bases outside the gene matches. CDR3 length: 18 residues. Germline CDR1 SEHNR, CDR2 FQNEAQ (reference sequence). The chain's CDR3 is CASSLGSSGSLSYNEQFF. CDR3 DNA: TGTGCCAGCAGCTTAGGATCTAGCGGGAGCCTCTCCTACAATGAGCAGTTCTTC.

CDR3 nucleotide sequence: TGTGCCAGCAGCCAAGCAAGCCCTGGAAACACCATATATTTT. Translation: CASSQASPGNTIYF. The rearrangement links TRBV14 to TRBJ1-3; D remains unclear. Trimming removed 1 base at V and 2 bases at J, with 6 bases between. From germline, CDR1 is SGHDN and CDR2 FVKESK. CDR3 length equals 14 residues.

The J gene is TRBJ2-1, the V gene TRBV14, with 7 positions matching TRBD1. Trimming removed 3 bases from V and 4 bases from J; junction bases left unmatched: 9. Looked up from germline, CDR1 is SGHDN and CDR2 is FVKESK. This CDR3 region has 16 residues. DNA for the CDR3: TGTGCCAGCAGCCATTTAGAGGGACAGTGGTACAATGAGCAGTTCTTC. The encoded protein is CASSHLEGQWYNEQFF. The full variable domain, rest sourced from reference TRBV14 and TRBJ2-1, is EAGVTQFPSHSVIEKGQTVTLRCDPISGHDNLYWYRRVMGKEIKFLLHFVKESKQDESGMPNNRFLAERTGGTYSTLKVQPAELEDSGVYFCASSHLEGQWYNEQFFGPGTRLTVL.

This chain connects TRBV29-1 to TRBJ2-2; D unclear. The V gene's germline CDR1 is SQVTM and CDR2 ANQGSEA. V was shortened by 5 bases and J by 3 bases, with 4 bases between the two germline ends. CDR3 size: 11 residues. The CDR3 DNA reads TGCAGCGTTCGCGACACCGGGGAGCTGTTTTTT. This translates into CSVRDTGELFF.

In this sample, this clonotype turned up many times. The rearrangement links TRBV12-3 or TRBV12-4 to TRBJ2-5; 8 bases align to TRBD2. The CDR3 is made up of 14 amino acids. The V segment lost 5 bases and the J segment 4 bases; nucleotides outside the gene matches: 6. Here the CDR3 reads CASSLAGGVETQYF. The CDR3 DNA is TGTGCCAGCAGTCTGGCGGGAGGAGTAGAGACCCAGTACTTC.

This clonotype occurred once. The chain has TRBV12-3 or TRBV12-4 and TRBJ2-4; 9 bases are shared with TRBD2. The better agreement between TRBJ2-7 and the DNA end casts doubt on the J call. The CDR3 is 14 amino acids. In DNA, the CDR3 is TGTGCCAGCAGTTCCGGGACTAGCAGTGACGAGCAGTACTTC. It codes for CASSSGTSSDEQYF.

V gene TRBV11-2 combines with J gene TRBJ2-3, with 14 bases lining up with TRBD2. Trimming removed 4 bases from V and 1 base from J; junction bases left unmatched: 4. The length of the CDR3 is 17 residues. Germline V gene sequence: CDR1 SGHAT, CDR2 FQNNGV. CDR3 protein: CASSSTSGGAGTDTQYF. DNA of the CDR3: TGTGCCAGCAGCTCGACTAGCGGGGGGGCTGGCACAGATACGCAGTATTTT.

This clonotype was seen more than once but under ten times. The chain joins TRBV5-1 to TRBJ2-5; possible D gene TRBD2, 5 bases. Trimming shortened V by 4 bases and J by 2 bases, and 15 bases separated the two germline ends. This CDR3 comprises 15 residues. Per germline, CDR1 SGHRS and CDR2 YFSETQ. The DNA for the CDR3 is TGCGCCAGCAGCGGGAGCGGTAGAGCTCAAGAGACCCAGTACTTC. Translation: CASSGSGRAQETQYF.

In its sample, this clonotype was seen a few times. The chain employs TRBV25-1 and TRBJ1-2, with D maybe TRBD1 (6 bases). Germline CDR1 and CDR2: MGHDK and SYGVNS. The CDR3 has 16 residues. V was trimmed by 1 base and J by 5 bases, leaving 17 bases between them. DNA of the CDR3: TGTGCCAGCAGTGAATCCGGGGCAGGGGAAAGGTATGGCTACACCTTC. Its translation: CASSESGAGERYGYTF.